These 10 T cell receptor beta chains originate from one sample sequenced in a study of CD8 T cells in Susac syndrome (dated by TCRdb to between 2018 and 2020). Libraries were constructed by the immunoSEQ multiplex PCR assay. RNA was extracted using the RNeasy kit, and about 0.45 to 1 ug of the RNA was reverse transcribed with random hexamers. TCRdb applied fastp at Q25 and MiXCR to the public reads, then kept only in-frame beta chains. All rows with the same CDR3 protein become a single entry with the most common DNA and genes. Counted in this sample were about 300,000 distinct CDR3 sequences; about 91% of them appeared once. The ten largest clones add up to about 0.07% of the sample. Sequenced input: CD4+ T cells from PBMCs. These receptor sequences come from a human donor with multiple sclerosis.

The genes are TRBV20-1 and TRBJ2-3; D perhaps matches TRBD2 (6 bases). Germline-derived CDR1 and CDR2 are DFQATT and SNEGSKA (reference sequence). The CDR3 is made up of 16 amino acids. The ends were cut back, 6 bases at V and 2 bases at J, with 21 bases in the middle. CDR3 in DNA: TGCAGTGCCCCCCCGGGCCGGGGGACTTACACAGATACGCAGTATTTT. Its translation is CSAPPGRGTYTDTQYF.

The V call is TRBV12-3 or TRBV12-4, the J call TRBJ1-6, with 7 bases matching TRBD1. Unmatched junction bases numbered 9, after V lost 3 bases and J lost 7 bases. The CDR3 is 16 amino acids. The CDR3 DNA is TGTGCCAGCAGTTTCGCCGGGACAGCTGGAAATTCACCCCTCCACTTT. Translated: CASSFAGTAGNSPLHF.

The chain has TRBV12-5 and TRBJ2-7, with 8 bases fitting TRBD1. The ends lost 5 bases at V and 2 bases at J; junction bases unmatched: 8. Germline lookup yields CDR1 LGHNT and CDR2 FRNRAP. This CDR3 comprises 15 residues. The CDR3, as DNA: TGTGCTAGTGGTACGGAGGCAGGGGGCCCCTACGAGCAGTACTTC. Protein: CASGTEAGGPYEQYF.

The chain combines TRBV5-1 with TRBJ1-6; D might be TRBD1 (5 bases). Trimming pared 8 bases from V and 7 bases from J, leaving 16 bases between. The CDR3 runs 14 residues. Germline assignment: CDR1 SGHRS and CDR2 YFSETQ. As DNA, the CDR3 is TGCGCCAGTGCGCCCCAGGGCTTGAATTCACCCCTCCACTTT. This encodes CASAPQGLNSPLHF.

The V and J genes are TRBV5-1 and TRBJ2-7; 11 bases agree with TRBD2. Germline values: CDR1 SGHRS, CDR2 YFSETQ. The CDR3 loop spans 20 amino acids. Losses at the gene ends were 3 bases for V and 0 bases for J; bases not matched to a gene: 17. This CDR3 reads CASSSGRGRTSGPYSYEQYF. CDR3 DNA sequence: TGCGCCAGCAGCTCGGGGAGGGGACGGACTAGCGGGCCGTACTCCTACGAGCAGTACTTC.

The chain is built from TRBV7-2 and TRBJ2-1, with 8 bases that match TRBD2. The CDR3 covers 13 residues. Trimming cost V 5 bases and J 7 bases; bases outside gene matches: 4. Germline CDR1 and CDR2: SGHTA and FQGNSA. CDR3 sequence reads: CASSRQRENEQFF. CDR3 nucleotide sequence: TGTGCCAGCAGCCGGCAGCGGGAGAATGAGCAGTTCTTC.

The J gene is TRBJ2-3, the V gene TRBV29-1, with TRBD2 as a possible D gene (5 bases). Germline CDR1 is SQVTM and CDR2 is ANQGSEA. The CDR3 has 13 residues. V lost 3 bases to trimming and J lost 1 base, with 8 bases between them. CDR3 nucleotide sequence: TGCAGCGTTGAGAGAGCGGGCACAGATACGCAGTATTTT. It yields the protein CSVERAGTDTQYF.

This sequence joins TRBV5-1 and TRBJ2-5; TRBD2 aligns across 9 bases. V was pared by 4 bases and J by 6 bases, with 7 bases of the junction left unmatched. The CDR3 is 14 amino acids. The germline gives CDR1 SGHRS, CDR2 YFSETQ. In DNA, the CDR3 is TGCGCCAGCAGCGAGGGACTAGCTCTGCAGACCCAGTACTTC. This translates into CASSEGLALQTQYF.

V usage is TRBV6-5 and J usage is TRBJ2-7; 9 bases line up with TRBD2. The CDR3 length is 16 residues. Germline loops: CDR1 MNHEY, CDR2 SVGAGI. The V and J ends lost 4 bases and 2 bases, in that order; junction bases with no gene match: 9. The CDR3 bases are TGTGCCAGCAGTTCCGGGACTAGCAAAAATACCTACGAGCAGTACTTC. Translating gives CASSSGTSKNTYEQYF.

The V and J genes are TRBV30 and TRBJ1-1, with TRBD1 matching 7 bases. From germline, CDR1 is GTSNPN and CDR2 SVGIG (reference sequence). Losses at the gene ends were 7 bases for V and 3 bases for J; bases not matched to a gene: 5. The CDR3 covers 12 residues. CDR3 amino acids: CASGGGHTEAFF. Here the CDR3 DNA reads TGTGCCTCCGGAGGGGGCCACACTGAAGCTTTCTTT. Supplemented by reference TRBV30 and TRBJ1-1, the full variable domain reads SQTIHQWPATLVQPVGSPLSLECTVEGTSNPNLYWYRQAAGRGLQLLFYSVGIGQISSEVPQNLSASRPQDRQFILSSKKLLLSDSGFYLCASGGGHTEAFFGQGTRLTVV.